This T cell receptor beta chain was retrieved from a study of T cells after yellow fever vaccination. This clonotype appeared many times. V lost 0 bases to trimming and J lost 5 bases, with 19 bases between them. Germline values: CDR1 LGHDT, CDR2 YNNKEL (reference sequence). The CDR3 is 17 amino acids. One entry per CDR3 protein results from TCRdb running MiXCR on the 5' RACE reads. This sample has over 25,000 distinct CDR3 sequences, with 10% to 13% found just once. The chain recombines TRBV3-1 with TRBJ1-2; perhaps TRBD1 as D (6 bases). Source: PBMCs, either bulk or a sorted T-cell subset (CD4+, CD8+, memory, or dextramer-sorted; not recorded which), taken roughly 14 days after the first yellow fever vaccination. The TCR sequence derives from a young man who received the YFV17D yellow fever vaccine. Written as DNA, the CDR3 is TGTGCCAGCAGCCAAGATGTGAAGGGGGTTGATCGATATGGCTACACCTTC. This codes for CASSQDVKGVDRYGYTF.